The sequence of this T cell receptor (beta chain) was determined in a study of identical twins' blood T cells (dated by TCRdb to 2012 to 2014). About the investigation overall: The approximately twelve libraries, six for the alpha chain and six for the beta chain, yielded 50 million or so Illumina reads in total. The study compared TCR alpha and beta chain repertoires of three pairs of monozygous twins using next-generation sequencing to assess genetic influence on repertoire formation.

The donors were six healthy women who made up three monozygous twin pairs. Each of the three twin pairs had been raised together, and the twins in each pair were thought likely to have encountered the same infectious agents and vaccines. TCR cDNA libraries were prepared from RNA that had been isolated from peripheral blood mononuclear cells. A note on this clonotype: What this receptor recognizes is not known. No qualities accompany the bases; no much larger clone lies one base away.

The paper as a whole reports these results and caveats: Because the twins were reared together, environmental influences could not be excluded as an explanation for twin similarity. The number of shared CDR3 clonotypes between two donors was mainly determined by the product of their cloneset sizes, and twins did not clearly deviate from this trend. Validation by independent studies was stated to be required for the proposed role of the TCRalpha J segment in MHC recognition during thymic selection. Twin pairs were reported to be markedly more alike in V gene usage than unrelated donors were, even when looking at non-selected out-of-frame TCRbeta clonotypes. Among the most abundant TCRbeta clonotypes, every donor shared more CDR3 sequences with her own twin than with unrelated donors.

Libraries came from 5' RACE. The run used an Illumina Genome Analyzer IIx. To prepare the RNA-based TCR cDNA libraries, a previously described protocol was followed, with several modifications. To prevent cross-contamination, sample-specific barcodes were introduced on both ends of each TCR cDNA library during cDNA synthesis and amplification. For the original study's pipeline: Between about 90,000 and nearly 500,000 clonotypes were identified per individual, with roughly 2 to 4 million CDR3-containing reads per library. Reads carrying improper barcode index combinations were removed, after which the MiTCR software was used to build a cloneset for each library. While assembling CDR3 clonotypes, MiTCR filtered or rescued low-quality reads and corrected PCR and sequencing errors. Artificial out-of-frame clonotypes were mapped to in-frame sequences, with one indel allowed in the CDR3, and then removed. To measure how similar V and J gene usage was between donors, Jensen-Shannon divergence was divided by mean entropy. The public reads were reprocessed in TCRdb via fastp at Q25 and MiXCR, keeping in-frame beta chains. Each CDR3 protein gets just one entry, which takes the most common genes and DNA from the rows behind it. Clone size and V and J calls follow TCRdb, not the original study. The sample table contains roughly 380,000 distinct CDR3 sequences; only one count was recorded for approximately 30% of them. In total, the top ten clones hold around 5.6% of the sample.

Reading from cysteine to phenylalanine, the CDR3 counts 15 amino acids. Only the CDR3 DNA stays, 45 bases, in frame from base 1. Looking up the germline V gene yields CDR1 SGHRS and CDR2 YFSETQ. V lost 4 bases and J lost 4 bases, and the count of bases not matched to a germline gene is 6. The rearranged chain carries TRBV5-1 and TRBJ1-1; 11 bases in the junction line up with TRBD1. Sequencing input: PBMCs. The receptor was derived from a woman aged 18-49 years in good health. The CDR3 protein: CASSPRGQGGTEAFF. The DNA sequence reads TGCGCCAGCAGCCCGAGGGGACAGGGGGGCACTGAAGCTTTCTTT.